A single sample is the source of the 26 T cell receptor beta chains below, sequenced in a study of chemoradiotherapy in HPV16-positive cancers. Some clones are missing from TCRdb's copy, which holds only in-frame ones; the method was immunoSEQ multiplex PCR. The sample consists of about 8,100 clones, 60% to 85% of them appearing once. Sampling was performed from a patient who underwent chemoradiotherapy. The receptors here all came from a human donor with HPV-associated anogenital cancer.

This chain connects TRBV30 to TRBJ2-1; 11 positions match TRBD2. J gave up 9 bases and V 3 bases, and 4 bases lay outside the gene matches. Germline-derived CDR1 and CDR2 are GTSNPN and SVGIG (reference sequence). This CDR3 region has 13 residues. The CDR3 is CAWRTSGAGEQFF. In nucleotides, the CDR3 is TGTGCCTGGAGGACTAGCGGGGCGGGTGAGCAGTTCTTC.

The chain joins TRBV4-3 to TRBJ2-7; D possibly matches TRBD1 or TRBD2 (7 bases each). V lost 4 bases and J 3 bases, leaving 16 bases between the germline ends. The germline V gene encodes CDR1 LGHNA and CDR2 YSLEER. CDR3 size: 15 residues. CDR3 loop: CASSLRQGGSYEQYF. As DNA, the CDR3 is TGCGCCAGCAGCCTGCGACAGGGCGGGAGCTACGAGCAGTACTTC.

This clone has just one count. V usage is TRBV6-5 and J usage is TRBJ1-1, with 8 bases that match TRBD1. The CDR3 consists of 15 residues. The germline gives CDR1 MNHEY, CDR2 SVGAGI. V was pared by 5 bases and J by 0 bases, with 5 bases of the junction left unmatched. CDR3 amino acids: CASSLQGGLNTEAFF. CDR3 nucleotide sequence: TGTGCCAGCAGTCTACAGGGGGGATTGAACACTGAAGCTTTCTTT.

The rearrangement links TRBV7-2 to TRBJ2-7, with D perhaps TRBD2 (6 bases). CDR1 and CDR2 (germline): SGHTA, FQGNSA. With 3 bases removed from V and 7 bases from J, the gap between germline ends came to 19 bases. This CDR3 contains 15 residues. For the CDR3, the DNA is TGTGCCAGCAGCTTGAGCCGGGACTCCTTTAGAGAGCAGTACTTC. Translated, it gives CASSLSRDSFREQYF.

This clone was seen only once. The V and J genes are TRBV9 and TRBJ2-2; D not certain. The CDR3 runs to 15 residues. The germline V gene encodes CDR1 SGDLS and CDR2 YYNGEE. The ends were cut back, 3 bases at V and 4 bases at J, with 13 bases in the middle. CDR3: CASSDQTHTTGELFF. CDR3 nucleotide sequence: TGTGCCAGCAGCGACCAGACACATACCACCGGGGAGCTGTTTTTT.

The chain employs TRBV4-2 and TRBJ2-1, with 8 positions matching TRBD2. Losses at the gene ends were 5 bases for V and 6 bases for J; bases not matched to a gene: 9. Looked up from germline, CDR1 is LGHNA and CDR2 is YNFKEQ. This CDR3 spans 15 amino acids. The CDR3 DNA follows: TGTGCCAGCAGCATCGCGGGGGGTATGGGCAATGAGCAGTTCTTC. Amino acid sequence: CASSIAGGMGNEQFF.

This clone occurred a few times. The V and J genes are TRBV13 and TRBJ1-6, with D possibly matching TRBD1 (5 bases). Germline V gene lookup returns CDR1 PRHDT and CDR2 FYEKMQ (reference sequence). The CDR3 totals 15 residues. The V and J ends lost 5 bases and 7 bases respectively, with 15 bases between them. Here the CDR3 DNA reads TGTGCCAGCAGCCCCCGAGACAGACTAAATTCACCCCTCCACTTT. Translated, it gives CASSPRDRLNSPLHF.

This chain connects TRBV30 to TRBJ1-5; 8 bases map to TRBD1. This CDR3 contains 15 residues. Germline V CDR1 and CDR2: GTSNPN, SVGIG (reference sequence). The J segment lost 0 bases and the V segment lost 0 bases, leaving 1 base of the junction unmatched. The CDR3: CAWSVGTGSNQPQHF. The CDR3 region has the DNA TGTGCCTGGAGTGTCGGGACAGGTAGCAATCAGCCCCAGCATTTT.

The CDR3: CASSLGGQGTIQYF. In nucleotides, the CDR3 is TGTGCCAGCAGCTTGGGCGGGCAGGGAACCATTCAGTACTTC. The V gene is TRBV5-6, the J gene TRBJ2-4, with D possibly called TRBD1 or TRBD2 (5 bases each). Trimming removed 0 bases at V and 9 bases at J, with 13 bases between. CDR1 SGHDT and CDR2 YYEEEE come from the germline V gene. CDR3 length equals 14 residues.

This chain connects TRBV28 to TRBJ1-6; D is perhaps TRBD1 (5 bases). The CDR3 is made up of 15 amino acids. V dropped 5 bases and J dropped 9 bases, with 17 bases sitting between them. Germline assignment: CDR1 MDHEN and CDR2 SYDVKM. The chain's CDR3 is CASSPRRGRGSPLHF. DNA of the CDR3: TGTGCCAGCAGTCCTCGGCGGGGCCGTGGTTCACCCCTCCACTTT.

CDR3 sequence reads: CASSREGRLNVFNEQFF. The CDR3 DNA reads as TGTGCCAGTTCGCGCGAGGGGCGCCTGAATGTGTTCAATGAGCAGTTCTTC. V usage is TRBV19 and J usage is TRBJ2-1; D is perhaps TRBD1 or TRBD2 (5 bases each). Germline V gene sequence: CDR1 LNHDA, CDR2 SQIVND (reference sequence). CDR3 length: 17 residues. V lost 8 bases and J 6 bases, leaving 26 bases between the germline ends.

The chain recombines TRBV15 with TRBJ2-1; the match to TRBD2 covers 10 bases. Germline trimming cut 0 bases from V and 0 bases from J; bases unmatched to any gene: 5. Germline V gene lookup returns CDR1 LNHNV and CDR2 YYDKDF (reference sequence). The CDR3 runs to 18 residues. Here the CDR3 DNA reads TGTGCCACCAGCAGAGATCGTGCTAGCGGGAGCTCCTACAATGAGCAGTTCTTC. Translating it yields CATSRDRASGSSYNEQFF. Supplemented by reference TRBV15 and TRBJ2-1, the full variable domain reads DAMVIQNPRYQVTQFGKPVTLSCSQTLNHNVMYWYQQKSSQAPKLLFHYYDKDFNNEADTPDNFQSRRPNTSFCFLDIRSPGLGDTAMYLCATSRDRASGSSYNEQFFGPGTRLTVL.

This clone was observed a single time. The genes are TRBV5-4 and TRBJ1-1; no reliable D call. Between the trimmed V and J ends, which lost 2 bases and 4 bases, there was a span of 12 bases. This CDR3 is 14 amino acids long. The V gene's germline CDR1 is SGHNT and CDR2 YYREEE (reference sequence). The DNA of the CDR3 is TGTGCCAGCAGCTTCGGGGATGCACGCACTGAAGCTTTCTTT. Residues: CASSFGDARTEAFF.

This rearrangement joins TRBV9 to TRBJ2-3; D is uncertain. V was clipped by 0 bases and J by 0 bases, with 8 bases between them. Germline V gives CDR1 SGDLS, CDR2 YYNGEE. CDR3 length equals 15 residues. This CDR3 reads CASSVGADSTDTQYF. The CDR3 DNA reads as TGTGCCAGCAGCGTAGGGGCGGATAGCACAGATACGCAGTATTTT.

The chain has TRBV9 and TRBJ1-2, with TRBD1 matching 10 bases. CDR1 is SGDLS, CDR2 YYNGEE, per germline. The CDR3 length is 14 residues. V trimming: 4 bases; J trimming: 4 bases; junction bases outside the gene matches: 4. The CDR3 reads CASSSRTGGYGYTF. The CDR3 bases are TGTGCCAGCAGCTCACGGACAGGGGGCTATGGCTACACCTTC.

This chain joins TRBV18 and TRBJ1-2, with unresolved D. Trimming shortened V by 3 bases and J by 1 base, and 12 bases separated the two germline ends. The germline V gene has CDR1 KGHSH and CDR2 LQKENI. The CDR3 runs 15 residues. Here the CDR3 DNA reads TGTGCCAGCTCACCGCAGTCGATCGATAACTATGGCTACACCTTC. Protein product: CASSPQSIDNYGYTF.

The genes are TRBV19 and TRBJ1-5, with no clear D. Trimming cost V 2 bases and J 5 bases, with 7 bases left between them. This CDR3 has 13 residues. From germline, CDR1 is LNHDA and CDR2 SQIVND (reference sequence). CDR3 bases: TGTGCCAGTAGTATAAATGGCTATCAGCCCCAGCATTTT. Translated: CASSINGYQPQHF.

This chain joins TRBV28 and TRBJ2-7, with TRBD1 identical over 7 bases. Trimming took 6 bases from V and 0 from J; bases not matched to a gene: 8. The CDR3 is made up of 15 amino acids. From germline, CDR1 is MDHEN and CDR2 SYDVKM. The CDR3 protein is CASRPGQASSYEQYF. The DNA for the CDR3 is TGTGCCAGCAGACCCGGACAGGCGAGCTCCTACGAGCAGTACTTC.

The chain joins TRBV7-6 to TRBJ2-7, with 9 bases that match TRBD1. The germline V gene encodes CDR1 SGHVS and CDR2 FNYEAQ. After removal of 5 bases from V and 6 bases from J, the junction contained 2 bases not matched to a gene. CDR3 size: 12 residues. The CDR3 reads CASSHRGREQYF. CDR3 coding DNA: TGTGCCAGCAGCCACAGGGGGCGCGAGCAGTACTTC.

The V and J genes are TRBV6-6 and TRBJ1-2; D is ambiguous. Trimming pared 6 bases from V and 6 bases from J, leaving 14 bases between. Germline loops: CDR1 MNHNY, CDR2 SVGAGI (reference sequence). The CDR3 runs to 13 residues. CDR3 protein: CASSPARRDGYTF. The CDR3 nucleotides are TGTGCCAGCAGCCCCGCCCGGAGGGATGGCTACACCTTC.

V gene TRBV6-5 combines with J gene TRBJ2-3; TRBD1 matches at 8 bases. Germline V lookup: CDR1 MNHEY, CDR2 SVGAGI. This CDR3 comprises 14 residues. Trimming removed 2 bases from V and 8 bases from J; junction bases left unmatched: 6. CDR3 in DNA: TGTGCCAGCAGTTACGGACAGGGCCAACTTACGCAGTATTTT. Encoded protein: CASSYGQGQLTQYF.

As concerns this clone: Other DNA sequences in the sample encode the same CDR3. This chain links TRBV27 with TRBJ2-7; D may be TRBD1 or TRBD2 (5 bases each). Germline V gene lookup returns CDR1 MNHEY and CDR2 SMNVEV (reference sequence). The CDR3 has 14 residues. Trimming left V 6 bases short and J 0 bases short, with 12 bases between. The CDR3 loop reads CASSPLGTSYEQYF. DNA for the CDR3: TGTGCCAGCAGCCCCCTGGGGACCTCCTACGAGCAGTACTTC.

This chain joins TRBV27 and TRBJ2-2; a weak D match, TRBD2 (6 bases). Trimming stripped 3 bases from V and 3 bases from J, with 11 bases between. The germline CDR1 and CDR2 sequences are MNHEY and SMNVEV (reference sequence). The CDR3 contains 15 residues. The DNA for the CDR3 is TGTGCCAGCAGTTTCGGGGGAAGGGACACCGGGGAGCTGTTTTTT. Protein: CASSFGGRDTGELFF.

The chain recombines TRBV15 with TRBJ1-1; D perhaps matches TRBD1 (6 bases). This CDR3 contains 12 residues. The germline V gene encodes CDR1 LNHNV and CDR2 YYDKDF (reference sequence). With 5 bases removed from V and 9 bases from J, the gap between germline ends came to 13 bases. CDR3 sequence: CATSGGAGQAFF. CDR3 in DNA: TGTGCCACCAGCGGGGGGGCAGGGCAAGCTTTCTTT.

The CDR3 region is CASGGQMNTEAFF. CDR3 sequence (DNA): TGTGCCAGCGGGGGACAGATGAACACTGAAGCTTTCTTT. This sequence joins TRBV7-2 and TRBJ1-1; 7 bases are a match to TRBD1. This CDR3 is built from 13 residues. Germline values: CDR1 SGHTA, CDR2 FQGNSA. Losses at the gene ends were 8 bases for V and 0 bases for J; bases not matched to a gene: 3.

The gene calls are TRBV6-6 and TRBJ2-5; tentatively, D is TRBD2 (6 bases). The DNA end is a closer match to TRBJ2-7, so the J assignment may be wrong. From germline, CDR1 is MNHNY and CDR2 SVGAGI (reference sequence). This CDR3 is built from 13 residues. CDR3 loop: CASGGLSSYEQYF. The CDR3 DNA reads TGTGCCAGCGGCGGACTAAGCTCCTACGAGCAGTACTTC.